Listed below are T cell receptor beta chains from one sample, sequenced in a study of blood T cell repertoires in COVID-19. Produced via immunoSEQ multiplex PCR; TCRdb's table is partial and in-frame only. The sample consists of some 350,000 clones, around 89% of them appearing once. The material sequenced was peripheral blood. These receptors originate from a man younger than 35 with active or convalescent COVID-19. The CDR3 runs from the conserved cysteine through the conserved F or W. The order of the fields is J gene, D gene, clone size, V gene, CDR3 protein, CDR3 DNA. A D gene is named only where the DNA matches it firmly. Not all rows give a size; the values are once, few, many and, for expanded clones, a class.

j_call: TRBJ1-2; d_call: -; clone_size: -; v_call: TRBV19; cdr3_aa: CASSEGGRSANYGYTF; cdr3_nt: TGTGCCAGTAGTGAGGGGGGGCGGTCAGCTAACTATGGCTACACCTTC
j_call: TRBJ1-5; d_call: -; clone_size: -; v_call: TRBV28; cdr3_aa: CASSSRQGNQPQHF; cdr3_nt: TGTGCCAGCAGTTCGAGACAGGGCAATCAGCCCCAGCATTTT
j_call: TRBJ2-2; d_call: TRBD1; clone_size: few; v_call: TRBV9; cdr3_aa: CASSVRDRNTGELFF; cdr3_nt: TGTGCCAGCAGCGTGAGGGACAGGAACACCGGGGAGCTGTTTTTT
j_call: TRBJ1-1; d_call: -; clone_size: -; v_call: TRBV12-5; cdr3_aa: CASALGGEAFF; cdr3_nt: TGTGCTAGTGCCCTGGGGGGTGAAGCTTTCTTT
j_call: TRBJ1-2; d_call: -; clone_size: few; v_call: TRBV5-1; cdr3_aa: CASSLTTGYGYTF; cdr3_nt: TGCGCCAGCAGCTTGACGACGGGGTATGGCTACACCTTC
j_call: TRBJ1-1; d_call: -; clone_size: -; v_call: TRBV19; cdr3_aa: CASSNHRGAKNTEAFF; cdr3_nt: TGTGCCAGTAGTAATCATCGGGGGGCAAAGAACACTGAAGCTTTCTTT
j_call: TRBJ1-2; d_call: -; clone_size: -; v_call: TRBV29-1; cdr3_aa: CSGATGPYGYTF; cdr3_nt: TGCAGCGGCGCGACAGGACCATATGGCTACACCTTC
j_call: TRBJ2-7; d_call: TRBD1; clone_size: -; v_call: TRBV19; cdr3_aa: CASRRGGQGSYEQYF; cdr3_nt: TGTGCCAGTAGAAGGGGAGGACAGGGGTCCTACGAGCAGTACTTC
j_call: TRBJ1-2; d_call: TRBD1; clone_size: once; v_call: TRBV28; cdr3_aa: CASTAGGLNYGYTF; cdr3_nt: TGTGCCAGCACTGCAGGGGGCTTAAACTATGGCTACACCTTC
j_call: TRBJ1-1; d_call: -; clone_size: -; v_call: TRBV28; cdr3_aa: CASSFLSGGQTEAFF; cdr3_nt: TGTGCCAGCAGTTTCCTTTCGGGGGGTCAGACTGAAGCTTTCTTT
j_call: TRBJ2-1; d_call: -; clone_size: few; v_call: TRBV4-3; cdr3_aa: CASSHLGTEMNEQFF; cdr3_nt: TGCGCCAGCAGCCATTTGGGGACTGAAATGAATGAGCAGTTCTTC
j_call: TRBJ1-1; d_call: -; clone_size: -; v_call: TRBV9; cdr3_aa: CASSVASDTEAFF; cdr3_nt: TGTGCCAGCAGCGTAGCTTCAGACACTGAAGCTTTCTTT
j_call: TRBJ1-2; d_call: TRBD1; clone_size: -; v_call: TRBV28; cdr3_aa: CASSQTGGWGKGYTF; cdr3_nt: TGTGCCAGCAGTCAGACAGGGGGTTGGGGTAAAGGCTACACCTTC
j_call: TRBJ2-5; d_call: TRBD2; clone_size: -; v_call: TRBV2; cdr3_aa: CASGIAGARETQYF; cdr3_nt: TGTGCCAGCGGAATAGCGGGGGCGAGGGAGACCCAGTACTTC
j_call: TRBJ2-7; d_call: -; clone_size: -; v_call: TRBV28; cdr3_aa: CASSLGLLAYEQYF; cdr3_nt: TGTGCCAGCAGCTTAGGACTCCTTGCCTACGAGCAGTACTTC
j_call: TRBJ1-5; d_call: -; clone_size: -; v_call: TRBV7-2; cdr3_aa: CASSLLGDNQPQHF; cdr3_nt: TGTGCCAGCAGTCTCCTAGGGGACAATCAGCCCCAGCATTTT
j_call: TRBJ1-6; d_call: -; clone_size: -; v_call: TRBV27; cdr3_aa: CASSFGTNNSPLHF; cdr3_nt: TGTGCCAGCAGTTTCGGGACAAATAATTCACCCCTCCACTTT
j_call: TRBJ1-5; d_call: -; clone_size: -; v_call: TRBV4-2; cdr3_aa: CASSQDEGGGQPQHF; cdr3_nt: TGTGCCAGCAGCCAAGATGAGGGCGGCGGTCAGCCCCAGCATTTT
j_call: TRBJ1-2; d_call: -; clone_size: -; v_call: TRBV6-5; cdr3_aa: CASGAGANYGYTF; cdr3_nt: TGTGCCAGCGGGGCAGGGGCTAACTATGGCTACACCTTC
j_call: TRBJ2-6; d_call: -; clone_size: -; v_call: TRBV7-3; cdr3_aa: CASSLRPDSGANVLTF; cdr3_nt: TGTGCCAGCAGCTTAAGGCCAGACTCTGGGGCCAACGTCCTGACTTTC
j_call: TRBJ2-7; d_call: TRBD1; clone_size: -; v_call: TRBV7-2; cdr3_aa: CASSLWTGVWDEQYF; cdr3_nt: TGTGCCAGCAGCTTATGGACAGGGGTTTGGGACGAGCAGTACTTC
j_call: TRBJ2-3; d_call: TRBD2; clone_size: -; v_call: TRBV15; cdr3_aa: CATRSGSLDTQYF; cdr3_nt: TGTGCCACCCGTAGCGGGAGTCTCGATACGCAGTATTTT
j_call: TRBJ1-1; d_call: -; clone_size: -; v_call: TRBV29-1; cdr3_aa: CSVPTEPNTEAFF; cdr3_nt: TGCAGCGTTCCGACAGAGCCGAACACTGAAGCTTTCTTT
j_call: TRBJ2-3; d_call: TRBD1; clone_size: -; v_call: TRBV6-5; cdr3_aa: CASSPGTGQYF; cdr3_nt: TGTGCCAGCAGCCCCGGGACAGGGCAGTATTTT
j_call: TRBJ1-5; d_call: -; clone_size: -; v_call: TRBV3-1/TRBV3-2; cdr3_aa: CASSYGGQEPQHF; cdr3_nt: TGTGCCAGCAGCTACGGAGGGCAAGAGCCCCAGCATTTT
j_call: TRBJ1-2; d_call: TRBD1; clone_size: -; v_call: TRBV5-1; cdr3_aa: CASSQGQGAVGYTF; cdr3_nt: TGCGCCAGCAGCCAAGGACAGGGGGCTGTCGGCTACACCTTC